A single T cell receptor beta chain is shown here with its context. This entry belongs to a study of blood T cell repertoires in COVID-19. Background on the study: Italy, Spain and the United States were the sources of the convalescent and acute COVID-19 samples. T cells, B-cell-depleted T cells, or PBMCs provided the cDNA or gDNA that served as material.

Under the authors' procedure: From reference gene primer amplification, estimates of nucleated cell counts were derived. Measured with immunoSEQ multiplex PCR; TCRdb has only the in-frame clones, and not every one. That table gives V, J and clone size, and the DNA gave D and trimming. Here the sample spans roughly 62,000 clones, more than 60% being singletons. Input material: peripheral blood. The sequence derives from a man in his sixties with acute or convalescent COVID-19.

The CDR3 sequence is CASSQSLAGGSVEQFF. The CDR3 DNA follows: TGTGCCAGCAGCCAATCTCTGGCGGGAGGATCGGTTGAGCAGTTCTTC. The chain links TRBV14 to TRBJ2-1; TRBD2 aligns across 8 bases. V lost 2 bases and J lost 9; bases outside the gene matches: 12. Per the germline V gene, CDR1 is SGHDN and CDR2 is FVKESK. The CDR3 consists of 16 residues.